This TCR beta chain stems from a study of T-cell memory formation after mild COVID-19. This clonotype was observed a handful of times. TCRdb passed the 5' RACE reads through MiXCR, listing each CDR3 protein once. The repertoire holds a few hundred thousand distinct CDR3 sequences, with about 21% as singletons. This CDR3 contains 20 residues. Per the germline V gene, CDR1 is MGHRA and CDR2 is YSYEKL. J was trimmed by 0 bases and V by 0 bases; bases with no gene match: 12. J is TRBJ2-1 and V is TRBV4-1, with 9 bases fitting TRBD2. This clonotype originated in an adult woman who had mild COVID-19 (a few samples of this study predate the infection). Cell type and time point are not known. The sequenced sample was PBMCs or a T cell subset sorted from them (not recorded which). The CDR3 sequence: CASSQELRGSGRTSYNEQFF. CDR3 nucleotides: TGCGCCAGCAGCCAAGAGCTGCGGGGAAGCGGGAGGACCTCCTACAATGAGCAGTTCTTC.